This entry features one TCR beta chain sequence. What it recognizes is unknown. Clones were sequenced by immunoSEQ multiplex PCR, and TCRdb holds only the in-frame ones, with some missing. The sample shows 95,000 to 150,000 clones, over 80% of them seen only once. The source of the sample is a study of T cell responses to AZD1222 COVID-19 vaccine. The study, taken as a whole, reports: Without day 14 samples, only post-peak T cell repertoires were studied. Possibly, clonal diversity was underestimated; donors were largely white British and included more females. Just five or six AZD1222 recipients were seropositive at baseline. Regions 160-218 and 743-854 held dominance among vaccine-associated CD4 TCRs, which spanned spike.

From germline, CDR1 is SGHRS and CDR2 YFSETQ. After removal of 4 bases from V and 4 bases from J, the junction contained 10 bases not matched to a gene. CDR3 length: 15 amino acids. Specimen: peripheral blood, collected on day 0 of AZD1222 vaccination. The receptor's source is an adult in good health. The chain couples TRBV5-1 to TRBJ1-1; 7 bases align to TRBD1. The CDR3 sequence: CASSTRTGWGTEAFF. CDR3 sequence (DNA): TGCGCCAGCAGCACCAGGACAGGATGGGGCACTGAAGCTTTCTTT. Drawing the rest from reference TRBV5-1 and TRBJ1-1, the complete variable domain is KAGVTQTPRYLIKTRGQQVTLSCSPISGHRSVSWYQQTPGQGLQFLFEYFSETQRNKGNFPGRFSGRQFSNSRSEMNVSTLELGDSALYLCASSTRTGWGTEAFFGQGTRLTVV.